A selection of T cell receptor beta chains follows, all from one sample in a study of shared clonotypes between healthy human individuals. TCRdb's copy holds only in-frame clones and misses some; the assay was immunoSEQ multiplex PCR. The sample gives 2 million to 3 million clones, more than 85% of which show up once; about 0.39% is in the top ten. The sample was naive CD4+ T cells from PBMCs. The receptors were gathered from a man younger than 35 in good health. Some clones in this sample may be carry-over from other donors' samples. Each CDR3 is given with its conserved first and last residue.

>TRBJ2-2|TRBV10-1
CASSDHSEAGELFF
>TRBJ2-7|TRBV28
CASIGGGQINYEQYF
>TRBJ2-5|TRBV15
CATSTRTGGAETQYF
>TRBJ1-2|TRBV29-1
CSVVGTDTPYGYTF
>TRBJ2-2|TRBV19
CASRRTSGELFF
>TRBJ1-2|TRBV5-6
CASSPDSGWYGYTF
>TRBJ1-1|TRBV6-5
CASRPAGSTEAFF
>TRBJ1-1|TRBV4-1
CASSHGPGQGTNTEAFF
>TRBJ1-1|TRBV25-1
CASSERLEGTVEAFF
>TRBJ1-2|TRBV5-4
CASSPEPGPILGYGYTF
>TRBJ2-2|TRBV2
CASRRDRNTGELFF
>TRBJ2-1|TRBV6-5
CASSPEGSSYNEQFF
>TRBJ2-5|TRBV18
CASSLLETQYF
>TRBJ2-2|TRBV7-8
CASSLAGTANTGELFF
>TRBJ1-1|TRBV15
CATSRRRTLNTEAFF
>TRBJ2-5|TRBV7-2
CASSLGGRRETQYF
>TRBJ1-1|TRBV6-5
CASSYGAEAFF
>TRBJ2-1|TRBV20-1
CSARGENEQFF
>.|TRBV5-1
CASSRGSGLRVSSSYEQYF
>TRBJ1-5|TRBV28
CASGQESIGQPQHF
>TRBJ2-2|TRBV6-1
CASRHTGGTGELFF
>TRBJ2-1|TRBV11-1
CASSSGANYNEQFF
>TRBJ2-1|TRBV7-9
CASSLAVRENEQFF
>TRBJ2-7|TRBV10-3
CAISVSDGGEQYF
>TRBJ2-5|TRBV5-6
CASSWWQGQETQYF
>TRBJ2-1|TRBV7-3
CASSTRTPYNEQFF
>TRBJ2-5|TRBV7-9
CASSPMGRADQETQYF
>TRBJ1-2|TRBV6-1
CASSDRPDRIGLGYTF
>TRBJ2-1|TRBV10-3
CAISDHPPHPDSSYNEQFF
>TRBJ2-7|TRBV4-1
CASSQGLAVPYEQYF
>TRBJ1-2|TRBV30
CAWSTGDGYGYTF
>TRBJ2-1|TRBV5-1
CASSWQGDFYNEQFF
>TRBJ1-1|TRBV4-1
CASSQVILARSKNTEAFF
>TRBJ2-7|TRBV5-1
CASSRREGTYEQYF
>TRBJ1-4|TRBV28
CASARNEKLFF
>TRBJ1-1|TRBV5-1
CASILGSETTEAFF
>TRBJ2-2|TRBV5-1
CASSPDDRDLIRELFF
>TRBJ1-5|TRBV2
CASKSTGGQPQHF
>TRBJ1-5|TRBV28
CASSDSGAHQPQHF
>TRBJ2-2|TRBV2
CASSTHTGELFF
>TRBJ2-7|TRBV18
CASSPVTRTYEQYF
>TRBJ2-5|TRBV30
CAWSPYQETQYF
>TRBJ2-7|TRBV28
CASREGWGYEQYF
>TRBJ2-7|TRBV28
CASTLNWKYYEQYF